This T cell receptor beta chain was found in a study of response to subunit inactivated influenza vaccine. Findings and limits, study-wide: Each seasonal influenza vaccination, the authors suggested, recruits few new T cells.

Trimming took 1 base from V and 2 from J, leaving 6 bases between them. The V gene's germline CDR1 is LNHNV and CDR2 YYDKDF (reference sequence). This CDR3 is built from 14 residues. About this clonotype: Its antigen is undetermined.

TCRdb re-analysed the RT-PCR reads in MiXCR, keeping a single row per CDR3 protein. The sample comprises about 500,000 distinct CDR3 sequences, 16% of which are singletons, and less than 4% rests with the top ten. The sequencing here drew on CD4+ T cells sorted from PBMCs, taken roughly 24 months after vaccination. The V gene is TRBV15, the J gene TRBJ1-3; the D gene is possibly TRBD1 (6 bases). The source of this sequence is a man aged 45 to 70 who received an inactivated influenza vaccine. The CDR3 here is CATSRGTAGNTIYF. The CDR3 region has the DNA TGTGCCACCAGCAGAGGGACAGCTGGAAACACCATATATTTT.